The following is a T cell receptor (beta chain) sequence with its context. This entry comes from a study of T cell changes during pregnancy in multiple sclerosis. The data were produced by immunoSEQ multiplex PCR, yet TCRdb's version contains in-frame clones alone and is incomplete. The repertoire holds approximately 46,000 clones, with around 87% as singletons. With V trimmed by 0 bases and J by 2 bases, 4 bases remained unmatched. This CDR3 is 17 amino acids long. Germline V lookup: CDR1 PRHDT, CDR2 FYEKMQ (reference sequence). The source is a female donor in good health, enrolled as a control in a pregnancy study. J is TRBJ2-7 and V is TRBV13; 13 bases map to TRBD2. The starting material was peripheral blood, obtained after pregnancy. In nucleotides, the CDR3 is TGTGCCAGCAGCTTAGGGGGGGGGACTAGCGGGACCTACGAGCAGTACTTC. This gives the protein CASSLGGGTSGTYEQYF.